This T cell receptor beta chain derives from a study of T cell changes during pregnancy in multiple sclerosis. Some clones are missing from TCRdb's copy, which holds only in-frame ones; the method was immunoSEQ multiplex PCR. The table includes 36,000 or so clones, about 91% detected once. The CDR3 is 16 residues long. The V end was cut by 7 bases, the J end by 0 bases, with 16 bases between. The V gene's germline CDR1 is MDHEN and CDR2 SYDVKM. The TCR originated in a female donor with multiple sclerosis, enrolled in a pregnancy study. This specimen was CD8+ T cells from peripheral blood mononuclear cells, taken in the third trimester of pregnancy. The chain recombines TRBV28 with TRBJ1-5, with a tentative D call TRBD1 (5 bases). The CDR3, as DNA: TGTGCCAGCAATGCTGAGACAGCTAATAGCAATCAGCCCCAGCATTTT. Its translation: CASNAETANSNQPQHF.